Shown below are 23 T cell receptor beta chains from a single sample sequenced in a study of human T cells and chemical hapten exposure. TCRdb reprocessed the RACE reads with MiXCR, giving one entry per CDR3 protein. Here the sample spans 150,000 to 200,000 distinct CDR3 sequences, more than 14% being singletons. Time point specified: patch test 1, 2 weeks after DPC sensitization. Treatment: therapeutic diphenylcyclopropenone sensitization with weekly scalp DPC. Sequenced material: whole blood, taken in connection with sensitization to the hapten diphenylcyclopropenone (DPC). The receptors were gathered from a woman aged 25 to 39 with alopecia areata. Some clones in this sample may be carry-over from other donors' samples.

This clonotype was observed a few times. This rearrangement joins TRBV29-1 to TRBJ2-1; D possibly corresponds to TRBD2 (6 bases). The germline CDR1 and CDR2 sequences are SQVTM and ANQGSEA. V was cut by 5 bases and J by 2 bases, with 22 bases left in between. The CDR3 contains 17 residues. CDR3 protein: CSVRSPGSGSTYNEQFF. The DNA of the CDR3 is TGCAGCGTTAGGAGTCCGGGGAGCGGGTCAACCTACAATGAGCAGTTCTTC.

This clonotype was seen a handful of times. The chain uses TRBV6-2 or TRBV6-3 and TRBJ2-7, with TRBD1 matching over 8 bases. With 0 bases clipped from V and 5 bases from J, the junction kept 9 bases outside the gene matches. This CDR3 spans 16 amino acids. Per the germline V gene, CDR1 is MNHEY and CDR2 is SVGEGT. The CDR3 region is CASSYSRSQGAHEQYF. In DNA form, the CDR3 reads TGTGCCAGCAGTTACTCGAGATCGCAGGGGGCTCACGAGCAGTACTTC.

The CDR3 DNA is TGTGCCAGCTCACTAGGACAGGGATTCAATGAGCAGTTCTTC. Amino acid sequence: CASSLGQGFNEQFF. The V gene is TRBV18, the J gene TRBJ2-1, with TRBD1 identical over 8 bases. Germline V gives CDR1 KGHSH, CDR2 LQKENI. Unmatched junction bases numbered 5, after V lost 4 bases and J lost 6 bases. The CDR3 totals 14 residues.

In this sample, this clonotype turned up a few times. The chain recombines TRBV28 with TRBJ1-4, with a tentative D call TRBD1 (6 bases). This CDR3 region has 13 residues. The V gene lost 4 bases and the J gene lost 8 bases, with 11 bases spanning the gap. The germline V gene has CDR1 MDHEN and CDR2 SYDVKM. DNA for the CDR3: TGTGCCAGCAGTTATGACAGGAGAGAAAAACTGTTTTTT. The encoded protein is CASSYDRREKLFF.

The chain employs TRBV27 and TRBJ2-7; maybe TRBD1 (5 bases). Trimming removed 6 bases from V and 3 bases from J, with 15 bases in between. Per the germline V gene, CDR1 is MNHEY and CDR2 is SMNVEV (reference sequence). The CDR3 totals 14 residues. The CDR3 DNA is TGTGCCAGCAGGACTCGACAGTTTTACTACGAGCAGTACTTC. As protein: CASRTRQFYYEQYF.

This clonotype was seen only a few times. The chain combines TRBV20-1 with TRBJ2-2; the match to TRBD2 covers 8 bases. Trimming removed 3 bases from V and 4 bases from J; junction bases left unmatched: 1. The V gene's germline CDR1 is DFQATT and CDR2 SNEGSKA (reference sequence). The CDR3 loop spans 13 amino acids. Here the CDR3 reads CSASGGGTGELFF. The CDR3 DNA follows: TGCAGTGCTAGCGGGGGGGGCACCGGGGAGCTGTTTTTT.

The table lists this clonotype with many counts. This chain uses TRBV6-1 with TRBJ2-2; tentative D call: TRBD2 (5 bases). The CDR3 has 15 residues. Germline V lookup: CDR1 MNHNS, CDR2 SASEGT. Trimming took off 2 bases at V and 6 bases at J, with 13 bases between the two ends. As DNA, the CDR3 is TGTGCCAGCAGTGAAAGAGGGCTTAGCCCCGGGGAGCTGTTTTTT. It yields the protein CASSERGLSPGELFF.

At least ten counts were recorded for this clonotype. The chain joins TRBV5-1 to TRBJ2-3; a weak D match, TRBD1 (5 bases). V was trimmed by 2 bases and J by 4 bases, leaving 11 bases between them. This CDR3 spans 14 amino acids. Germline V gene data show CDR1 as SGHRS and CDR2 as YFSETQ. CDR3 DNA: TGCGCCAGCAGCTTTGACAGAGCTGCAGATACGCAGTATTTT. It encodes CASSFDRAADTQYF.

This sequence joins TRBV2 and TRBJ2-1; TRBD2 might be the D (6 bases). CDR1 is SNHLY, CDR2 FYNNEI, per germline. V shed 5 bases and J shed 1 base, with 15 bases lying between them. The CDR3 extends over 16 amino acids. The CDR3 spells CASSLVGTQSYNEQFF. The DNA of the CDR3 is TGTGCCAGCAGTCTCGTAGGGACTCAATCCTACAATGAGCAGTTCTTC.

This clonotype was picked up many times. V and J are TRBV28 and TRBJ2-5; D gene unclear. This CDR3 region has 12 residues. V gave up 6 bases and J gave up 0 bases, with 5 bases separating them. Germline V CDR1 and CDR2: MDHEN, SYDVKM. The CDR3 DNA follows: TGTGCCAGCAGGGAATACCAAGAGACCCAGTACTTC. Its protein is CASREYQETQYF.

This clonotype occurred many times. The V and J genes are TRBV21-1 and TRBJ2-6; the table gives TRBD1 as D, unverified against the DNA. TRBV21-1 is termed a pseudogene. The CDR3 is 22 residues long. This CDR3 is CASSKGSNATGTGKAGANVLTF. In DNA, the CDR3 is TGTGCCAGCAGCAAAGGTTCGAACGCCACCGGGACAGGGAAGGCTGGGGCCAACGTCCTGACTTTC.

The V call is TRBV7-2, the J call TRBJ2-5, with D possibly being TRBD1 or TRBD2 (6 bases each). There are 15 residues in the CDR3. The V end was cut by 1 base, the J end by 2 bases, with 11 bases between. Germline V gene sequence: CDR1 SGHTA, CDR2 FQGNSA. The CDR3 bases are TGTGCCAGCAGCTTAGGAGGGGGGCCACAAGAGACCCAGTACTTC. Translating it yields CASSLGGGPQETQYF. The complete variable domain, with remaining parts taken from reference TRBV7-2 and TRBJ2-5, reads GAGVSQSPSNKVTEKGKDVELRCDPISGHTALYWYRQSLGQGLEFLIYFQGNSAPDKSGLPSDRFSAERTGGSVSTLTIQRTQQEDSAVYLCASSLGGGPQETQYFGPGTRLLVL.

This chain links TRBV4-3 with TRBJ2-1; D unresolved. The CDR3 loop spans 13 amino acids. In germline, CDR1 is LGHNA, CDR2 YSLEER. The ends were cut back, 0 bases at V and 8 bases at J, with 8 bases in the middle. This CDR3 reads CASSQDKTDEQFF. The CDR3 coding sequence is TGCGCCAGCAGCCAAGATAAGACCGATGAGCAGTTCTTC.

The CDR3: CSVMRQYNEQFF. The CDR3 DNA sequence: TGCAGCGTAATGAGGCAGTACAATGAGCAGTTCTTC. J is TRBJ2-1 and V is TRBV29-1; D gene ambiguous. Per the germline V gene, CDR1 is SQVTM and CDR2 is ANQGSEA. The length of the CDR3 is 12 residues. V dropped 6 bases and J dropped 4 bases, with 10 bases sitting between them.

This clonotype turned up a few times. In DNA form, the CDR3 reads TGTGCCTGGAGTAATTCCCGGCAGGGAAGGGACGAGCAGTACTTC. Encoded protein: CAWSNSRQGRDEQYF. This chain uses TRBV30 with TRBJ2-7; D possibly corresponds to TRBD1 (5 bases). The V gene's germline CDR1 is GTSNPN and CDR2 SVGIG (reference sequence). The CDR3 extends over 15 amino acids. Trimming removed 2 bases at V and 5 bases at J, with 19 bases between.

The rearrangement uses TRBV5-1 and TRBJ1-2; tentative D call: TRBD1 (5 bases). The CDR3 is 16 amino acids. V lost 4 bases and J 4 bases, leaving 20 bases between the germline ends. The V gene's germline CDR1 is SGHRS and CDR2 YFSETQ. The CDR3 nucleotides are TGCGCCAGCAGCAGCGGGGACGGGGGTGAAGTCTATGGCTACACCTTC. Residues: CASSSGDGGEVYGYTF. The full variable domain, with the rest looked up from reference TRBV5-1 and TRBJ1-2, is KAGVTQTPRYLIKTRGQQVTLSCSPISGHRSVSWYQQTPGQGLQFLFEYFSETQRNKGNFPGRFSGRQFSNSRSEMNVSTLELGDSALYLCASSSGDGGEVYGYTFGSGTRLTVV.

In its sample, this clonotype was seen a few times. This chain joins TRBV28 and TRBJ2-7; no reliable D call. There are 11 residues in the CDR3. The germline V gene encodes CDR1 MDHEN and CDR2 SYDVKM. V lost 5 bases and J lost 3, with 5 bases in between. The CDR3, as DNA: TGTGCCAGCAGTATGAACTACGAGCAGTACTTC. Residues: CASSMNYEQYF.

This clonotype turned up a few times. The rearrangement uses TRBV20-1 and TRBJ1-2; 9 bases fit TRBD1. In germline, CDR1 is DFQATT, CDR2 SNEGSKA (reference sequence). Trimming took 7 bases from V and 1 from J; bases not matched to a gene: 4. This CDR3 region has 13 residues. CDR3 DNA: TGCAGTGTTAGGGGACAGGGTAACTATGGCTACACCTTC. As protein: CSVRGQGNYGYTF.

The table lists this clonotype with a few counts. The rearrangement links TRBV29-1 to TRBJ2-3; possible D gene TRBD1, 6 bases. The ends were cut back, 4 bases at V and 3 bases at J, with 8 bases in the middle. There are 12 residues in the CDR3. Germline V CDR1 and CDR2: SQVTM, ANQGSEA. DNA of the CDR3: TGCAGCGTTGCAGGACAGACAGATACGCAGTATTTT. Amino acids: CSVAGQTDTQYF.

This clonotype was seen at least ten times. The chain carries TRBV15 and TRBJ2-7, with 7 bases lining up with TRBD2. Looked up from germline, CDR1 is LNHNV and CDR2 is YYDKDF (reference sequence). The CDR3 totals 15 residues. With V trimmed by 0 bases and J by 0 bases, 2 bases remained unmatched. As DNA, the CDR3 is TGTGCCACCAGCAGAGATCCGGGGGGCTCCTACGAGCAGTACTTC. Encoded protein: CATSRDPGGSYEQYF.

The chain employs TRBV6-2 or TRBV6-3 and TRBJ2-2; no clear D. This CDR3 region has 17 residues. Germline CDR1 and CDR2: MNHEY and SVGEGT. V gave up 6 bases and J gave up 4 bases, with 21 bases separating them. The CDR3 DNA reads as TGTGCCAGCAGCTTTCGCCGACAACCCGATGGCACCGGGGAGCTGTTTTTT. Its translation: CASSFRRQPDGTGELFF.

This clonotype was seen many times. The rearrangement links TRBV6-6 to TRBJ1-4; TRBD1 matches 7 bases. V lost 2 bases, J lost 1 base, and 4 bases stayed unmatched. CDR1 and CDR2 from the germline V gene are MNHNY and SVGAGI (reference sequence). The length of the CDR3 is 16 residues. The CDR3 here is CASSYRDSRTNEKLFF. The CDR3 DNA follows: TGTGCCAGCAGTTACCGGGACAGTAGAACTAATGAAAAACTGTTTTTT.

The chain carries TRBV30 and TRBJ2-3, with D unclear. The V gene lost 2 bases and the J gene lost 6 bases, with 9 bases spanning the gap. The CDR3 sequence is 12 residues long. Germline V gene sequence: CDR1 GTSNPN, CDR2 SVGIG (reference sequence). CDR3 loop: CAWSSESDTQYF. The CDR3, as DNA: TGTGCCTGGAGTTCGGAATCGGATACGCAGTATTTT.